Described below is a single T cell receptor beta chain sequence and its context. The record originates from a study of T cell repertoires in cytomegalovirus infection. Each CDR3 protein gets one entry after TCRdb re-called the reads with MiXCR. Seen here are around 530,000 distinct CDR3 sequences, approximately 26% observed once, and the top ten hold around 14%. Germline values: CDR1 ENHRY, CDR2 SYGVKD. This CDR3 has 16 amino acids. V gave up 3 bases and J gave up 1 base; unmatched junction bases: 8. Sequenced: PBMCs. The chain has TRBV10-3 and TRBJ2-5, with 7 bases matching TRBD2. The TCR originated in a human donor in good health (CMV status not recorded). Some clones in this sample may be carry-over from other donors' samples. This chain's CDR3 is CAISELAIFFQETQYF. The CDR3, as DNA: TGTGCCATCAGTGAACTAGCGATCTTCTTCCAAGAGACCCAGTACTTC.